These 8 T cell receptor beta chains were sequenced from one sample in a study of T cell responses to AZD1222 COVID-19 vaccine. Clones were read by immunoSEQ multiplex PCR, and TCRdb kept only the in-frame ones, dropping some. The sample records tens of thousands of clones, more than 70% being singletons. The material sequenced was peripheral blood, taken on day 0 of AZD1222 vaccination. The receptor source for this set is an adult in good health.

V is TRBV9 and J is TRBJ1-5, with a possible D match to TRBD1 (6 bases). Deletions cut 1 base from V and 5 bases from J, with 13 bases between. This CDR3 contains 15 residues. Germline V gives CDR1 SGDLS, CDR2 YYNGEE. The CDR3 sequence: CASSVISGVDQPQHF. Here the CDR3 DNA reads TGTGCCAGCAGCGTAATCTCAGGGGTCGATCAGCCCCAGCATTTT.

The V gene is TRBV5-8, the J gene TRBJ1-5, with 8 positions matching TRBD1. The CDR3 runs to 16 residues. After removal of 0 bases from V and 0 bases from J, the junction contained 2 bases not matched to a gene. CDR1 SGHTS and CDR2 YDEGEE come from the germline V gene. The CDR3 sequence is CASSLGQGYSNQPQHF. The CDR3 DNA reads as TGTGCCAGCAGCTTGGGACAGGGGTATAGCAATCAGCCCCAGCATTTT.

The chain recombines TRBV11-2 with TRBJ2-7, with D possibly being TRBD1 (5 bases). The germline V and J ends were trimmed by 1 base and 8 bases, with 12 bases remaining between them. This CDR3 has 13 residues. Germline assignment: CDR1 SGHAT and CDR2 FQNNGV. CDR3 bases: TGTGCCAGCAGCTTAGGGGGCCTCCAGAAGCAGTACTTC. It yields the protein CASSLGGLQKQYF.

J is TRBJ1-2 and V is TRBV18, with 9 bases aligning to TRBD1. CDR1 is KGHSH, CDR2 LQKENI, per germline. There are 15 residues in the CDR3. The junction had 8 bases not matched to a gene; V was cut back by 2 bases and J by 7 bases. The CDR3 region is CASSPDRGAFSGYTF. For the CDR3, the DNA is TGTGCCAGCTCACCAGACAGGGGGGCTTTTAGTGGCTACACCTTC.

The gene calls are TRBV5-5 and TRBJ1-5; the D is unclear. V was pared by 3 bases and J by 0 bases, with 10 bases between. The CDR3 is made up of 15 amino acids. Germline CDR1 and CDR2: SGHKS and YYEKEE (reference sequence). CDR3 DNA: TGTGCCAGCAGCTCCCAAGTAAATAGCAATCAGCCCCAGCATTTT. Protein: CASSSQVNSNQPQHF.

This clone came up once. The CDR3 protein is CASSLDGSVYGYTF. CDR3 in DNA: TGTGCCAGCAGCTTAGACGGCTCTGTTTATGGCTACACCTTC. This chain links TRBV7-2 with TRBJ1-2; the D is unclear. The CDR3 totals 14 residues. V was cut by 1 base and J by 5 bases, with 11 bases left in between. Per the germline V gene, CDR1 is SGHTA and CDR2 is FQGNSA. Using reference TRBV7-2 and TRBJ1-2 for the parts outside the CDR3, the full variable domain is GAGVSQSPSNKVTEKGKDVELRCDPISGHTALYWYRQSLGQGLEFLIYFQGNSAPDKSGLPSDRFSAERTGGSVSTLTIQRTQQEDSAVYLCASSLDGSVYGYTFGSGTRLTVV.

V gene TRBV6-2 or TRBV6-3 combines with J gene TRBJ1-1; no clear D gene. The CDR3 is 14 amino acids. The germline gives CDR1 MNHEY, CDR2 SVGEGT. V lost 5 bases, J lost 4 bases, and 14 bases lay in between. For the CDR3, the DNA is TGTGCCAGCAGTCCCGGTGGGAGGATCACTGAAGCTTTCTTT. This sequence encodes CASSPGGRITEAFF.

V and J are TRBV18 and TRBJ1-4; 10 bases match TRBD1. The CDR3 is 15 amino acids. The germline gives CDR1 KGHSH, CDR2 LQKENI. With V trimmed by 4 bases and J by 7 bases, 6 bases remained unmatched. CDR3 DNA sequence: TGTGCCAGCTCACTCCCGGGACAGGGGATTGAAAAACTGTTTTTT. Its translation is CASSLPGQGIEKLFF.